The 16 T cell receptor beta chains given below trace back to one sample, sequenced in a study of cytomegalovirus exposure and HLA in healthy donors. PCR employed 60 Vbeta and 13 Jbeta primers. Sequenced by immunoSEQ multiplex PCR; TCRdb stores in-frame clones only, minus some. The sample shows tens of thousands of clones, under 85% of them seen only once. The specimen was PBMCs. The receptors here all came from a man younger than 40 in good health and CMV-seronegative.

The chain combines TRBV5-4 with TRBJ2-7; D gene uncertain. V lost 0 bases to trimming and J lost 4 bases, with 5 bases between them. This CDR3 contains 12 residues. CDR1 is SGHNT and CDR2 is YYREEE in the germline V gene (reference sequence). CDR3: CASSLEAYEQYF. CDR3 bases: TGTGCCAGCAGCTTGGAAGCTTACGAGCAGTACTTC.

The chain uses TRBV18 and TRBJ2-5; 7 positions match TRBD1. V dropped 3 bases and J dropped 2; count of bases not matched to a gene: 3. Germline loops: CDR1 KGHSH, CDR2 LQKENI. The CDR3 loop spans 14 amino acids. In DNA, the CDR3 is TGTGCCAGCTCACCTGGGACAGCACAAGAGACCCAGTACTTC. Residues: CASSPGTAQETQYF. Complete variable domain (other parts from reference TRBV18 and TRBJ2-5): NAGVMQNPRHLVRRRGQEARLRCSPMKGHSHVYWYRQLPEEGLKFMVYLQKENIIDESGMPKERFSAEFPKEGPSILRIQQVVRGDSAAYFCASSPGTAQETQYFGPGTRLLVL.

This chain connects TRBV6-5 to TRBJ2-7, with 8 bases identical to TRBD1. Germline lookup yields CDR1 MNHEY and CDR2 SVGAGI. The CDR3 length is 13 residues. Trimming at V came to 7 bases and at J to 1 base, leaving 3 bases not matched to a gene. The DNA of the CDR3 is TGTGCCAGCACCAGGGGGCTGTCCTACGAGCAGTACTTC. Its translation is CASTRGLSYEQYF.

The J gene is TRBJ2-7, the V gene TRBV9; D is perhaps TRBD1 (5 bases). The CDR3 contains 14 residues. V lost 4 bases and J 5 bases, leaving 16 bases between the germline ends. Per the germline V gene, CDR1 is SGDLS and CDR2 is YYNGEE. The CDR3 is CASSKQVSKDEQYF. CDR3 coding DNA: TGTGCCAGCAGCAAACAGGTTTCCAAGGACGAGCAGTACTTC. Supplemented by reference TRBV9 and TRBJ2-7, the full variable domain reads DSGVTQTPKHLITATGQRVTLRCSPRSGDLSVYWYQQSLDQGLQFLIQYYNGEERAKGNILERFSAQQFPDLHSELNLSSLELGDSALYFCASSKQVSKDEQYFGPGTRLTVT.

The V gene is TRBV18, the J gene TRBJ1-5; TRBD1 might be the D (5 bases). Germline-derived CDR1 and CDR2 are KGHSH and LQKENI. The CDR3 consists of 15 residues. Trimming stripped 0 bases from V and 2 bases from J, with 8 bases between. The CDR3 DNA reads TGTGCCAGCTCACCACCGGGCAGGGGCAATCAGCCCCAGCATTTT. Encoded protein: CASSPPGRGNQPQHF. Filled out from reference TRBV18 and TRBJ1-5, the complete variable domain reads NAGVMQNPRHLVRRRGQEARLRCSPMKGHSHVYWYRQLPEEGLKFMVYLQKENIIDESGMPKERFSAEFPKEGPSILRIQQVVRGDSAAYFCASSPPGRGNQPQHFGDGTRLSIL.

The J gene is TRBJ1-1, the V gene TRBV30; 9 nucleotides line up with TRBD1. V trimming: 0 bases; J trimming: 0 bases; junction bases outside the gene matches: 23. Germline V gene sequence: CDR1 GTSNPN, CDR2 SVGIG (reference sequence). This CDR3 has 22 amino acids. This chain's CDR3 is CAWSVGLGRTGEVWVMNTEAFF. The CDR3, as DNA: TGTGCCTGGAGTGTAGGGCTCGGGAGGACAGGGGAAGTTTGGGTCATGAACACTGAAGCTTTCTTT.

The chain joins TRBV27 to TRBJ2-3, with TRBD1 matching over 9 bases. Unmatched junction bases numbered 9, after V lost 4 bases and J lost 4 bases. Germline V lookup: CDR1 MNHEY, CDR2 SMNVEV (reference sequence). CDR3 length: 16 amino acids. The CDR3 DNA is TGTGCCAGCAGTTCCTCGTGGACAGGGGATTCAGATACGCAGTATTTT. Its translation is CASSSSWTGDSDTQYF.

The chain uses TRBV5-1 and TRBJ2-3; 10 bases match TRBD2. This CDR3 has 19 amino acids. Germline trimming cut 0 bases from V and 2 bases from J; bases unmatched to any gene: 12. Per germline, CDR1 SGHRS and CDR2 YFSETQ. CDR3 sequence: CASSLALAGASSPTDTQYF. DNA of the CDR3: TGCGCCAGCAGCTTGGCGCTAGCGGGGGCCTCCTCCCCCACAGATACGCAGTATTTT. The variable domain in full, with the rest retrieved from reference TRBV5-1 and TRBJ2-3, is KAGVTQTPRYLIKTRGQQVTLSCSPISGHRSVSWYQQTPGQGLQFLFEYFSETQRNKGNFPGRFSGRQFSNSRSEMNVSTLELGDSALYLCASSLALAGASSPTDTQYFGPGTRLTVL.

The chain links TRBV12-5 to TRBJ1-5; 7 bases fit TRBD1. J gave up 0 bases and V 6 bases, and 11 bases lay outside the gene matches. The CDR3 covers 17 residues. Germline assignment: CDR1 LGHNT and CDR2 FRNRAP. The CDR3 bases are TGTGCTAGTGGGGCCGGGACAGCCTTCAATAGCAATCAGCCCCAGCATTTT. As protein: CASGAGTAFNSNQPQHF.

The chain uses TRBV28 and TRBJ2-3; no firm D call. Trimming cost V 4 bases and J 1 base, with 15 bases left between them. This CDR3 comprises 16 residues. CDR1 and CDR2 (germline): MDHEN, SYDVKM. The CDR3 region is CASSSPGSRRTDTQYF. CDR3 nucleotides: TGTGCCAGCAGTTCGCCCGGGTCGAGGCGCACAGATACGCAGTATTTT. The whole variable domain, remainder taken from reference TRBV28 and TRBJ2-3, is DVKVTQSSRYLVKRTGEKVFLECVQDMDHENMFWYRQDPGLGLRLIYFSYDVKMKEKGDIPEGYSVSREKKERFSLILESASTNQTSMYLCASSSPGSRRTDTQYFGPGTRLTVL.

This clone was detected only once. This rearrangement joins TRBV5-6 to TRBJ1-4; 7 nucleotides align to TRBD1. This CDR3 comprises 14 residues. Germline V gene lookup returns CDR1 SGHDT and CDR2 YYEEEE. V lost 1 base and J lost 6; bases outside the gene matches: 3. CDR3 nucleotides: TGTGCCAGCAGCTTGACAGGGGCGGATGAAAAACTGTTTTTT. Its translation: CASSLTGADEKLFF.

V is TRBV5-1 and J is TRBJ2-1; 10 bases are shared with TRBD1. Unmatched junction bases numbered 3, after V lost 2 bases and J lost 7 bases. Germline CDR1 reads SGHRS; CDR2 reads YFSETQ. This CDR3 has 14 residues. CDR3 coding DNA: TGCGCCAGCAGCTTCGGGGACAGGGGAAATGAGCAGTTCTTC. Protein product: CASSFGDRGNEQFF.

This chain connects TRBV5-4 to TRBJ1-2, with no clear D. This CDR3 contains 15 residues. Trimming stripped 0 bases from V and 4 bases from J, with 13 bases between. Germline V gene lookup returns CDR1 SGHNT and CDR2 YYREEE (reference sequence). The CDR3 loop reads CASSLVGGPVYGYTF. The DNA for the CDR3 is TGTGCCAGCAGCTTGGTGGGAGGGCCCGTCTATGGCTACACCTTC.

This clone was observed a handful of times. The chain has TRBV6-6 and TRBJ1-6; possibly TRBD1 for D (6 bases). This CDR3 is built from 16 residues. V gave up 4 bases and J gave up 8 bases, with 18 bases separating them. Germline CDR1 reads MNHNY; CDR2 reads SVGAGI (reference sequence). The CDR3 here is CASSSGPLQGYSPLHF. The CDR3 coding sequence is TGTGCCAGCAGTTCCGGACCTTTACAGGGATATTCACCCCTCCACTTT.

The V and J genes are TRBV9 and TRBJ1-4; TRBD1 might be the D (5 bases). Trimming removed 2 bases at V and 3 bases at J, with 17 bases between. Germline V CDR1 and CDR2: SGDLS, YYNGEE. This CDR3 has 17 residues. This CDR3 reads CASSVSGGEGANEKLFF. The CDR3 coding sequence is TGTGCCAGCAGCGTCTCCGGGGGAGAAGGGGCTAATGAAAAACTGTTTTTT.

This chain links TRBV7-3 with TRBJ2-7; 7 bases agree with TRBD1. The CDR3 loop spans 14 amino acids. CDR1 SGHTA and CDR2 FQGTGA come from the germline V gene. With V trimmed by 5 bases and J by 1 base, 5 bases remained unmatched. As DNA, the CDR3 is TGTGCCAGCAGCCTCGGGACAGCGTCCTACGAGCAGTACTTC. This encodes CASSLGTASYEQYF.